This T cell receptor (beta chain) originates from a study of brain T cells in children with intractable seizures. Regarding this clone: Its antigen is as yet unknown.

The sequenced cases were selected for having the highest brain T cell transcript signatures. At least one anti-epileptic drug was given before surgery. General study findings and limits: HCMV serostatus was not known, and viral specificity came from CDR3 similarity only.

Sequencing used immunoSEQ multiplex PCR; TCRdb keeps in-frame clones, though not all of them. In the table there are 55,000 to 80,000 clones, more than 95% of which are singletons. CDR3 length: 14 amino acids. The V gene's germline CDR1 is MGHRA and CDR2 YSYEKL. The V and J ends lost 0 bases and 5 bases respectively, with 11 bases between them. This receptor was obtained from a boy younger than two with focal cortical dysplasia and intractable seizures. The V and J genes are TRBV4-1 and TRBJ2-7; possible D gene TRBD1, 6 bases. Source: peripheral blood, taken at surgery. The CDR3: CASSQESGVHEQYF. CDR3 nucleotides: TGCGCCAGCAGCCAAGAATCAGGGGTCCACGAGCAGTACTTC.